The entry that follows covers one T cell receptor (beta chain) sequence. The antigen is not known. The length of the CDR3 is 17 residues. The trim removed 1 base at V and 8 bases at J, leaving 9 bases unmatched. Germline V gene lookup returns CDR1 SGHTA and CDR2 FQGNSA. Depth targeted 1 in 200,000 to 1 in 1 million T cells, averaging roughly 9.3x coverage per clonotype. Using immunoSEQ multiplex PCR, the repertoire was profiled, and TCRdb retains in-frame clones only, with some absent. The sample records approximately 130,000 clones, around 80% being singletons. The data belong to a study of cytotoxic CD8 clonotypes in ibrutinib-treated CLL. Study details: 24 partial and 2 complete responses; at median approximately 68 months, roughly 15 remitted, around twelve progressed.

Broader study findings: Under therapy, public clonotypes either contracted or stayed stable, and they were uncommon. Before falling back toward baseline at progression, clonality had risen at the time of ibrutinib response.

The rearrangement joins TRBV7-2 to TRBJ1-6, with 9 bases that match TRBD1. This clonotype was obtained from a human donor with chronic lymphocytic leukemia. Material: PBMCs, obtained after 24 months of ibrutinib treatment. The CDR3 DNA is TGTGCCAGCAGCTTAGGGGACAGGGTTTGGAGGGATTCACCCCTCCACTTT. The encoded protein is CASSLGDRVWRDSPLHF.